This TCR beta chain was recorded in a study of cytomegalovirus exposure and HLA in healthy donors. Sequencing was performed with immunoSEQ multiplex PCR; in TCRdb, only in-frame clones are kept and a portion is missing. The sample yields about 280,000 clones, approximately 86% seen once. The CDR3 covers 13 residues. Germline lookup yields CDR1 SGHTA and CDR2 FQGTGA. Trimming stripped 5 bases from V and 4 bases from J, with 9 bases between. The chain has TRBV7-3 and TRBJ1-5, with TRBD1 as a possible D gene (5 bases). The origin of this receptor is a woman aged 18-29 years in good health and CMV-seronegative. The specimen was PBMCs. CDR3: CASSAGPNQPQHF. In nucleotides, the CDR3 is TGTGCCAGCAGCGCGGGGCCGAATCAGCCCCAGCATTTT.